A single sample gave rise to the 16 T cell receptor beta chains below, sequenced in a study of cytomegalovirus exposure and HLA in healthy donors. PCR was performed using 60 Vbeta and 13 Jbeta primers. Generated by immunoSEQ multiplex PCR, the TCRdb table keeps only in-frame clones and is missing some. The table has about 160,000 clones, over 70% seen once. The sequenced material came from PBMCs. All receptors derive from a man between 18 and 29 years old in good health and CMV-seropositive.

This clone occurred once. The chain is built from TRBV6-1 and TRBJ2-7, with D perhaps matching TRBD1 (6 bases). V lost 5 bases, J lost 2 bases, and 10 bases lay in between. The germline gives CDR1 MNHNS, CDR2 SASEGT. The CDR3 has 13 residues. The CDR3 spells CASSTGNTYEQYF. Written as DNA, the CDR3 is TGTGCCAGCAGTACAGGGAACACCTACGAGCAGTACTTC.

This clone was seen a few times. The V call is TRBV19, the J call TRBJ2-5; a possible D gene is TRBD2 (7 bases). CDR1 and CDR2 (germline): LNHDA, SQIVND (reference sequence). CDR3 length: 15 residues. The CDR3 protein is CACGAGATQQETQYF. CDR3 nucleotide sequence: TGTGCGTGTGGGGCGGGGGCGACACAGCAAGAGACCCAGTACTTC.

This clone was counted once. This rearrangement joins TRBV5-6 to TRBJ2-3; a possible D gene is TRBD2 (6 bases). V was cut by 2 bases and J by 1 base, with 11 bases left in between. Germline-derived CDR1 and CDR2 are SGHDT and YYEEEE. The CDR3 totals 15 residues. Written as DNA, the CDR3 is TGTGCCAGCAGCTTTCGGTCTAGCGGCACAGATACGCAGTATTTT. Translated: CASSFRSSGTDTQYF.

The chain recombines TRBV14 with TRBJ2-3; TRBD1 matches 9 bases. V was clipped by 6 bases and J by 0 bases; unmatched bases: 1. Germline V gives CDR1 SGHDN, CDR2 FVKESK. This CDR3 has 14 residues. The DNA of the CDR3 is TGTGCCAGCAGAGACAGGGGGAGCACAGATACGCAGTATTTT. Its translation: CASRDRGSTDTQYF.

The chain recombines TRBV4-1 with TRBJ2-1; TRBD2 aligns across 7 bases. Germline CDR1 reads MGHRA; CDR2 reads YSYEKL. Unmatched junction bases numbered 8, after V lost 1 base and J lost 8 bases. The CDR3 sequence is 15 residues long. The CDR3 bases are TGCGCCAGCAGCCAAGTCGGCGGGAGTTACTATGAGCAGTTCTTC. Amino acid sequence: CASSQVGGSYYEQFF.

The chain uses TRBV5-1 and TRBJ2-7; tentatively, D is TRBD1 (6 bases). Germline values: CDR1 SGHRS, CDR2 YFSETQ. Trimming stripped 3 bases from V and 1 base from J, with 14 bases between. The CDR3 is 15 amino acids. DNA of the CDR3: TGCGCCAGCAGCTCTAACGGGGACACATCCTACGAGCAGTACTTC. It encodes CASSSNGDTSYEQYF.

DNA of the CDR3: TGTGCCAGTAGTTCCGGGAGCCCGTACAATGAGCAGTTCTTC. Its protein product is CASSSGSPYNEQFF. The chain employs TRBV19 and TRBJ2-1, with a weak D call TRBD2 (6 bases). V was trimmed by 5 bases and J by 4 bases, leaving 12 bases between them. The CDR3 has 14 amino acids. Germline loops: CDR1 LNHDA, CDR2 SQIVND (reference sequence).

The genes are TRBV7-9 and TRBJ2-7; 10 nucleotides agree with TRBD2. Germline loops: CDR1 SEHNR, CDR2 FQNEAQ (reference sequence). The trim removed 1 base at V and 4 bases at J, leaving 16 bases unmatched. This CDR3 region has 19 residues. The CDR3 DNA follows: TGTGCCAGCAGCTTAGAGCCGCGGCTAGCGGGAGTGGGGAATTACGAGCAGTACTTC. As protein: CASSLEPRLAGVGNYEQYF.

The chain carries TRBV2 and TRBJ2-3, with a weak D call TRBD2 (5 bases). Looked up from germline, CDR1 is SNHLY and CDR2 is FYNNEI. This CDR3 is built from 12 residues. Between the trimmed V and J ends, which lost 9 bases and 7 bases, there was a span of 14 bases. CDR3 loop: CARGLTQNTQYF. The CDR3 DNA reads TGTGCCAGAGGACTTACACAGAATACGCAGTATTTT. Drawing the rest from reference TRBV2 and TRBJ2-3, the complete variable domain is EPEVTQTPSHQVTQMGQEVILRCVPISNHLYFYWYRQILGQKVEFLVSFYNNEISEKSEIFDDQFSVERPDGSNFTLKIRSTKLEDSAMYFCARGLTQNTQYFGPGTRLTVL.

The V and J genes are TRBV5-1 and TRBJ1-4; 9 bases are a match to TRBD1. The V gene's germline CDR1 is SGHRS and CDR2 YFSETQ. This CDR3 spans 15 amino acids. Unmatched junction bases numbered 7, after V lost 4 bases and J lost 6 bases. The CDR3 nucleotides read TGCGCCAGCAGCGGAACAGGGGGCTCATATGAAAAACTGTTTTTT. Residues: CASSGTGGSYEKLFF.

The chain combines TRBV11-2 with TRBJ2-7; 7 bases are a match to TRBD1. The CDR3 has 14 amino acids. The V gene end was trimmed by 5 bases and the J gene end by 0 bases; junction bases not matched to a gene: 4. Germline-derived CDR1 and CDR2 are SGHAT and FQNNGV. The CDR3 region has the DNA TGTGCCAGCAGCCCTAACAGGGGCTCCTACGAGCAGTACTTC. Translated: CASSPNRGSYEQYF.

The CDR3: CASSPQKLNRVFRETQYF. CDR3 DNA sequence: TGTGCCAGCTCACCACAAAAACTCAACCGGGTCTTCCGAGAGACCCAGTACTTC. The chain carries TRBV18 and TRBJ2-5; D unresolved. V was cut by 1 base and J by 4 bases, with 22 bases left in between. Germline CDR1 and CDR2: KGHSH and LQKENI. The CDR3 totals 18 residues.

This clone has only one observation. This rearrangement joins TRBV5-4 to TRBJ2-3; D not certain. The CDR3 sequence is 15 residues long. Germline V gives CDR1 SGHNT, CDR2 YYREEE (reference sequence). With 2 bases removed from V and 0 bases from J, the gap between germline ends came to 10 bases. The CDR3 nucleotides read TGTGCCAGCAGCTTAGTACAGCATAGCACAGATACGCAGTATTTT. Its translation: CASSLVQHSTDTQYF. The variable domain in full, completed from reference TRBV5-4 and TRBJ2-3, reads ETGVTQSPTHLIKTRGQQVTLRCSSQSGHNTVSWYQQALGQGPQFIFQYYREEENGRGNFPPRFSGLQFPNYSSELNVNALELDDSALYLCASSLVQHSTDTQYFGPGTRLTVL.

For this clone: The junction departs from germline at one end; a sequencing error may be responsible. V is TRBV7-9 and J is TRBJ2-3; D possibly corresponds to TRBD1 (6 bases). There are 14 residues in the CDR3. Germline V lookup: CDR1 SEHNR, CDR2 FQNEAQ (reference sequence). CDR3 bases: TGTTCCAGCAGCTTAAACAGGGAGCCAGATACGCAGTATTTT. Translation: CSSSLNREPDTQYF. Using reference TRBV7-9 and TRBJ2-3 for the parts outside the CDR3, the full variable domain is DTGVSQNPRHKITKRGQNVTFRCDPISEHNRLYWYRQTLGQGPEFLTYFQNEAQLEKSRLLSDRFSAERPKGSFSTLEIQRTEQGDSAMYLCSSSLNREPDTQYFGPGTRLTVL.

V usage is TRBV9 and J usage is TRBJ1-6, with D possibly being TRBD1 (5 bases). The V end was cut by 0 bases, the J end by 6 bases, with 10 bases between. The CDR3 is made up of 15 amino acids. CDR1 and CDR2 (germline): SGDLS, YYNGEE. The CDR3 nucleotides read TGTGCCAGCAGCGTAGAGGGGCAGGGTAATTCACCCCTCCACTTT. Translating it yields CASSVEGQGNSPLHF.

The gene calls are TRBV6-5 and TRBJ1-2; no definite D call. This CDR3 contains 12 residues. The germline gives CDR1 MNHEY, CDR2 SVGAGI. With 4 bases removed from V and 5 bases from J, the gap between germline ends came to 8 bases. The CDR3: CASSSPVYGYTF. The CDR3 coding sequence is TGTGCCAGCAGTTCTCCCGTATATGGCTACACCTTC.